Sequencing of this T cell receptor (beta chain) was carried out in a study of shared clonotypes between healthy human individuals. The V end lost 3 bases, the J end lost 5 bases, and 7 bases lay between the germline ends. Germline V gene lookup returns CDR1 SQVTM and CDR2 ANQGSEA. CDR3 length equals 12 residues. CD8 cells classed as naive were CD45RO-negative and positively selected for CCR7, excluding terminally differentiated effector memory CD45RA+ cells. Measured with immunoSEQ multiplex PCR; TCRdb has only the in-frame clones, and not every one. The sample lists 1.5 million to 2.5 million clones, over 85% occurring once.

V and J are TRBV29-1 and TRBJ2-2; D is unclear. The specimen sequenced was naive CD8+ T cells sorted from blood. The receptor was derived from a young man in good health. The CDR3 protein is CSVDGSTGELFF. CDR3 DNA: TGCAGCGTTGATGGGTCGACCGGGGAGCTGTTTTTT.